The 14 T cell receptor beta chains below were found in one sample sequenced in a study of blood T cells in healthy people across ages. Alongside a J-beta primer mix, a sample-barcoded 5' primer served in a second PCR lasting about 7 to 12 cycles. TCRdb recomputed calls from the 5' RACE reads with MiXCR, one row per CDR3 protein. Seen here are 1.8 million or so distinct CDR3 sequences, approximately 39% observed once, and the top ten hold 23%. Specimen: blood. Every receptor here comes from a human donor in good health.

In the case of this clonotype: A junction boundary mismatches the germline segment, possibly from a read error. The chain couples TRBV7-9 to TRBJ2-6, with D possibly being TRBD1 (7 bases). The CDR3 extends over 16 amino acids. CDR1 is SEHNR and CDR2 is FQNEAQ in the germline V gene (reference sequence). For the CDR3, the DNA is TGTGCCAGCAGCGCGGGACAGCACTCTAGGGCCAACGTCCTGACTTTC. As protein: CASSAGQHSRANVLTF.

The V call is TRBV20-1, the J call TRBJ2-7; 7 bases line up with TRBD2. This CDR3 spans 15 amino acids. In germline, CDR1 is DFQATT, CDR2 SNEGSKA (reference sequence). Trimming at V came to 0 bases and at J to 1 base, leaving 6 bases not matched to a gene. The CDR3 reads CSARDRTGGSYEQYF. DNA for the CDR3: TGCAGTGCTAGAGATAGGACGGGGGGATCCTACGAGCAGTACTTC.

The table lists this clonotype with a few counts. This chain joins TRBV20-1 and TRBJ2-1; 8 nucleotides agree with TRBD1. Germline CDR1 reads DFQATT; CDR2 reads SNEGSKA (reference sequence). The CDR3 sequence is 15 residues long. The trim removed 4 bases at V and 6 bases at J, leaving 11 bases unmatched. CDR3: CSAKDRVSGRNEQFF. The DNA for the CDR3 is TGCAGTGCTAAGGACAGGGTCTCAGGTCGCAATGAGCAGTTCTTC.

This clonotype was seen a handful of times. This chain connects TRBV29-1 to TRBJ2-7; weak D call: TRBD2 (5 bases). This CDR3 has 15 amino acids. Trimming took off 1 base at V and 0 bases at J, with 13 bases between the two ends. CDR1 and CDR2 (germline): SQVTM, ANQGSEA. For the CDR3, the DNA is TGCAGCGTTGAAGGCCCCGGGGAGTACTCCTACGAGCAGTACTTC. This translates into CSVEGPGEYSYEQYF.

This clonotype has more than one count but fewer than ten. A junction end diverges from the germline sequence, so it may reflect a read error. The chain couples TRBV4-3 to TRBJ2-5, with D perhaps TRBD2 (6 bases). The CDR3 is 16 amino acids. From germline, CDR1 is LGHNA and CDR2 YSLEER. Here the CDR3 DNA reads TGCGCCCGCAGCCAAATAAGTGGAGGGCTAGAGGAGACCCAGTACTTC. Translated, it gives CARSQISGGLEETQYF.

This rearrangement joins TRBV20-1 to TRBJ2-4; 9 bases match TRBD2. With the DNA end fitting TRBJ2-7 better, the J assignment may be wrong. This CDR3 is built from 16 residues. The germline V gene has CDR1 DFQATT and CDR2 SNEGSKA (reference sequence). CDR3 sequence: CSARFLLSGGFYEQYF. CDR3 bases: TGCAGTGCTAGATTTTTGTTGAGCGGGGGGTTCTACGAGCAGTACTTC.

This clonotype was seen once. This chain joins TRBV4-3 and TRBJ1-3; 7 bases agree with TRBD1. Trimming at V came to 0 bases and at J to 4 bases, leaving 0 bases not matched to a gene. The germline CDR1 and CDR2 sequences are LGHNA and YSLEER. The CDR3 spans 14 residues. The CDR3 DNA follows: TGCGCCAGCAGCCAAGAAGGGGGCGGAAACACCATATATTTT. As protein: CASSQEGGGNTIYF.

The CDR3, as DNA: TGTGCCAGCAGTTTCATCGGCAGGGGAAAAGAGACCCAGTACTTC. Translation: CASSFIGRGKETQYF. V gene TRBV28 combines with J gene TRBJ2-5; a possible D gene is TRBD1 (6 bases). CDR3 length: 15 amino acids. Germline CDR1 and CDR2: MDHEN and SYDVKM. Deletions cut 3 bases from V and 3 bases from J, with 14 bases between.

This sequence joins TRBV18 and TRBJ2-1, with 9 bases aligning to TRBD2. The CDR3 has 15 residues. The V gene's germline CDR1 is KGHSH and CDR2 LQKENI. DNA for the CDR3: TGTACCAACTCACCACCGAGCGGGAGGTGGGATGAGCAGTTCTTC. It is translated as CTNSPPSGRWDEQFF.

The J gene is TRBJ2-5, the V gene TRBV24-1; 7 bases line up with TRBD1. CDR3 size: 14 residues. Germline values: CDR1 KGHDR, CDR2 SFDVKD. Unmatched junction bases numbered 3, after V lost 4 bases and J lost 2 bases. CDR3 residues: CATSDLGQQETQYF. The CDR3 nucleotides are TGTGCCACCAGTGACCTGGGACAGCAAGAGACCCAGTACTTC.

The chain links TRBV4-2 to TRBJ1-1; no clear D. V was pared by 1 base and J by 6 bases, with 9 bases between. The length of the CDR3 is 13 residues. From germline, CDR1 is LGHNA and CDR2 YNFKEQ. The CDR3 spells CASSQGAGAEAFF. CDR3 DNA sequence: TGTGCCAGCAGCCAAGGGGCGGGCGCTGAAGCTTTCTTT.

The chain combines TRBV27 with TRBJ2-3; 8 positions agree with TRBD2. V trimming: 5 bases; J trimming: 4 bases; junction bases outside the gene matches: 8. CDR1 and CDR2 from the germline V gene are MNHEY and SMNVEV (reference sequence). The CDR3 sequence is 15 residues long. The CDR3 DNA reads TGTGCCAGCAGTCCCTTAGCGGGGAAGGCAGATACGCAGTATTTT. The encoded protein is CASSPLAGKADTQYF.

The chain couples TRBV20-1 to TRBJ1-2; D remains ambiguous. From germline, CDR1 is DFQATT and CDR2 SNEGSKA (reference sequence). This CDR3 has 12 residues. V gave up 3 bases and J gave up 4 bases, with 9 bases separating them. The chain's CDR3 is CSARRWGYGYTF. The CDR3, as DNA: TGCAGTGCTAGGAGGTGGGGCTATGGCTACACCTTC.

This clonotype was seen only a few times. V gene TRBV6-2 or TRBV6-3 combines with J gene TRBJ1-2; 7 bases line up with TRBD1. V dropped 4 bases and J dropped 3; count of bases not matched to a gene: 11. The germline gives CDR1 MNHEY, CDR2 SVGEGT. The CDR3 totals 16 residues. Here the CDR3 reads CASSSIGATGDYGYTF. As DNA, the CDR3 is TGTGCCAGCAGTTCCATCGGAGCTACAGGGGACTATGGCTACACCTTC.